Many counts were recorded for the clone carrying this T cell receptor beta chain. The data originate from a study of T cells in Graves' hyperthyroidism and ophthalmopathy. RNA transcripts yielded amplified TCR beta CDR3 regions. TCR CDR3 regions were first amplified by RT-PCR with HTBI primers. TCRdb re-called the multiplex PCR reads through MiXCR, storing one row per CDR3 protein. The sample comprises a few hundred thousand distinct CDR3 sequences, approximately 15% of which are singletons, and less than 35% rests with the top ten. The CDR3 length is 15 residues. V dropped 4 bases and J dropped 1 base, with 12 bases sitting between them. The germline gives CDR1 MDHEN, CDR2 SYDVKM.

V is TRBV28 and J is TRBJ2-3; D is uncertain. The clonotype was recovered from a woman aged 30 to 39 with Graves' hyperthyroidism. The sequenced material came from blood. The CDR3 DNA reads as TGTGCCAGCAGTTACTCCCACGGAGGCACAGATACGCAGTATTTT. It specifies CASSYSHGGTDTQYF.